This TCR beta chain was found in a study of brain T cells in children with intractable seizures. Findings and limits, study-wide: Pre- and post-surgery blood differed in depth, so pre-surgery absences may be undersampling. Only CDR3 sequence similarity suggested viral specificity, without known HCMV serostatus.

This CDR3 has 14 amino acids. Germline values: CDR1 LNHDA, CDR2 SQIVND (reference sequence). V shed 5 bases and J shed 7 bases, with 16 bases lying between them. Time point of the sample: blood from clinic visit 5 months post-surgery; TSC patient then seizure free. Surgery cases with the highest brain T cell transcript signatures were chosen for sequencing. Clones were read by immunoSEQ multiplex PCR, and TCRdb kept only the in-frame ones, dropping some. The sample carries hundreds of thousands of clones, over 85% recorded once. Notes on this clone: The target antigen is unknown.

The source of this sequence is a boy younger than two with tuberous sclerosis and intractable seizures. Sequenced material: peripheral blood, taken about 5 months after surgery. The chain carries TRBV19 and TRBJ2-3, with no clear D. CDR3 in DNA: TGTGCCAGTAGTCCCCAATTTGGGGTGTATACGCAGTATTTT. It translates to CASSPQFGVYTQYF.